This T cell receptor (beta chain) was documented in a study of blood T cells in healthy people across ages. General study findings and limits: Diversity of TCR beta per million T cells declined in a roughly linear way with age.

This clonotype was counted between two and nine times. Its antigen is undetermined. This CDR3 has 17 amino acids. J lost 4 bases, V lost 0 bases, and 15 bases had no gene match. The germline V gene has CDR1 DFQATT and CDR2 SNEGSKA (reference sequence). Then a second PCR, running about 7 to 11 cycles, was carried out with a sample-barcoded 5' primer and a J-beta primer mix. TCRdb re-analysed the 5' RACE reads in MiXCR, keeping a single row per CDR3 protein. This sample yields some 930,000 distinct CDR3 sequences, of which just under 30% are seen a single time; about 10% belongs to the top ten. These sequences were also reported in another study, on T cells of mothers and their children. This second report adds: Similar thymic selection effects on TCR recombination output appear in pairs, both related and unrelated. Microchimeric T cell clones that persisted were not detected.

This rearrangement joins TRBV20-1 to TRBJ2-7; 7 positions match TRBD2. The TCR comes from a woman in her thirties or forties in good health. The material sequenced was blood. CDR3 DNA sequence: TGCAGTGCTAGAGATCTTCGGTTAGCGGGCGACCGTTACGAGCAGTACTTC. Translating it yields CSARDLRLAGDRYEQYF.